The TCR beta chain described here comes from a study of T cells in Graves' hyperthyroidism and ophthalmopathy. Study-level background: Before any treatment, at initial diagnosis, peripheral blood was collected. Findings and limits, study-wide: Ophthalmopathy and stable hyperthyroidism were told apart by a 13 V-J model.

On this clonotype itself: Its specificity is unknown.

J gave up 8 bases and V 5 bases, and 13 bases lay outside the gene matches. The CDR3 covers 16 residues. Germline loops: CDR1 MNHEY, CDR2 SMNVEV (reference sequence). Based on clinical symptoms, serum thyroxine and TRAb, thyroid ultrasound and orbital computed tomography, diagnoses were reached. Authors of the study amplified TCR beta CDR3 regions from RNA transcripts. HTBI primers were employed in a first-round RT-PCR of the TCR CDR3. TCRdb used MiXCR to reprocess the multiplex PCR reads, holding one entry per CDR3 protein. The repertoire holds approximately 410,000 distinct CDR3 sequences, with approximately 15% as singletons.

This chain joins TRBV27 and TRBJ2-1, with 9 positions matching TRBD1. Input material: blood. The receptor comes from a woman between 18 and 30 years old with Graves' hyperthyroidism. For the CDR3, the DNA is TGTGCCAGCAGTCCGCCCCCGGGACAGGGAAGGGATGAGCAGTTCTTC. Its translation is CASSPPPGQGRDEQFF.